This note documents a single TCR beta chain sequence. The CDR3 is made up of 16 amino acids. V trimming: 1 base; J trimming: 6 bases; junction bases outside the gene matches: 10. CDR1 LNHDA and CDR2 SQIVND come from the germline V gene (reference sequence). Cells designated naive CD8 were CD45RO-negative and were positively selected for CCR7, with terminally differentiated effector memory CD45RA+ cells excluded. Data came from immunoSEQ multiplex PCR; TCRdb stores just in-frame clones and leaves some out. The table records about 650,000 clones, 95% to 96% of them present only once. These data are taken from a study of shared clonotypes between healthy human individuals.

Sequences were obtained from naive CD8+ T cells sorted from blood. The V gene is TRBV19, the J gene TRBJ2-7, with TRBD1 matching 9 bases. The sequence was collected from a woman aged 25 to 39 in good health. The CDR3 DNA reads TGTGCCAGTAGTATAGGGGTCGGGGGACAGGGCTCCGAGCAGTACTTC. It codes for CASSIGVGGQGSEQYF.